The 22 T cell receptor beta chains below all came from one sample that was sequenced in a study of PD-1 blockade in classical Hodgkin lymphoma. Specified time point: newly diagnosed, previously untreated cHL patient sample. Researchers report purifying CD4+ T cells from thawed PBMCs by magnetic negative selection. Profiled with immunoSEQ multiplex PCR; TCRdb holds only in-frame clones, not every one. The sample records fewer than 25,000 clones, 89% being singletons. Material: CD4+ T cells from blood. These receptors were obtained from a human donor with classical Hodgkin lymphoma.

V and J are TRBV2 and TRBJ2-2; possibly TRBD1 for D (6 bases). Deletions cut 3 bases from V and 7 bases from J, with 12 bases between. This CDR3 is built from 14 residues. Germline V gene lookup returns CDR1 SNHLY and CDR2 FYNNEI. The CDR3 DNA reads as TGTGCCAGCAGTGAGGGCAGGGGCCTCGGGGAGCTGTTTTTT. Amino acids: CASSEGRGLGELFF.

The V call is TRBV9, the J call TRBJ1-1, with 7 positions matching TRBD1. Unmatched junction bases numbered 4, after V lost 3 bases and J lost 5 bases. CDR1 is SGDLS and CDR2 is YYNGEE in the germline V gene. The CDR3 runs to 13 residues. Here the CDR3 reads CASSATGQTEAFF. CDR3 nucleotides: TGTGCCAGCAGCGCGACAGGGCAGACTGAAGCTTTCTTT.

The V call is TRBV19, the J call TRBJ1-2; D unclear. CDR3 length: 15 residues. The germline V gene has CDR1 LNHDA and CDR2 SQIVND (reference sequence). V was trimmed by 5 bases and J by 2 bases, leaving 15 bases between them. CDR3 protein: CASSGYGDINYGYTF. The CDR3 coding sequence is TGTGCCAGTAGTGGGTACGGGGATATCAACTATGGCTACACCTTC.

This chain joins TRBV6-1 and TRBJ1-5; TRBD1 aligns across 8 bases. From germline, CDR1 is MNHNS and CDR2 SASEGT. V gave up 3 bases and J gave up 0 bases; unmatched junction bases: 10. This CDR3 comprises 18 residues. The CDR3 sequence: CASSERPDRGYSNQPQHF. CDR3 coding DNA: TGTGCCAGCAGTGAGCGGCCTGACAGGGGTTATAGCAATCAGCCCCAGCATTTT.

This rearrangement joins TRBV5-6 to TRBJ2-2, with TRBD1 identical over 9 bases. The CDR3 is 14 amino acids. Per the germline V gene, CDR1 is SGHDT and CDR2 is YYEEEE. The V and J ends lost 6 bases and 8 bases, in that order; junction bases with no gene match: 8. CDR3 sequence (DNA): TGTGCCAGCAAGCGGGACAGGGTTCAGGGGGAGCTGTTTTTT. It yields the protein CASKRDRVQGELFF.

This clone was seen more than once but under ten times. The V and J genes are TRBV27 and TRBJ1-2; the match to TRBD1 covers 7 bases. Germline V gives CDR1 MNHEY, CDR2 SMNVEV (reference sequence). The CDR3 covers 15 residues. V gave up 2 bases and J gave up 8 bases; unmatched junction bases: 11. The CDR3 DNA is TGTGCCAGCAGTTTAGCCCCCGACAGGGTAAGGGGCTACACCTTC. Translation gives CASSLAPDRVRGYTF.

The V gene is TRBV30, the J gene TRBJ2-1; weak D call: TRBD2 (7 bases). V shed 2 bases and J shed 5 bases, with 19 bases lying between them. Germline V gene sequence: CDR1 GTSNPN, CDR2 SVGIG (reference sequence). The CDR3 loop spans 16 amino acids. CDR3 sequence reads: CAWSPLLRGTHNEQFF. In DNA form, the CDR3 reads TGTGCCTGGAGTCCCTTGTTGCGGGGGACACACAATGAGCAGTTCTTC.

The chain recombines TRBV30 with TRBJ2-1, with unresolved D. Germline CDR1 reads GTSNPN; CDR2 reads SVGIG (reference sequence). V was trimmed by 4 bases and J by 4 bases, leaving 17 bases between them. The CDR3 consists of 15 residues. DNA for the CDR3: TGTGCCTGGATAGCCTTAGAGATTTCGTACAATGAGCAGTTCTTC. This sequence encodes CAWIALEISYNEQFF.

This clone was recorded only once. V and J are TRBV7-3 and TRBJ2-1; TRBD1 agrees at 9 bases. Germline V lookup: CDR1 SGHTA, CDR2 FQGTGA. Trimming cost V 5 bases and J 7 bases; bases outside gene matches: 9. There are 15 residues in the CDR3. The CDR3 region is CASSTTGTGYNEQFF. The CDR3 DNA sequence: TGTGCCAGCAGCACGACCGGGACAGGGTATAATGAGCAGTTCTTC. Full variable domain (rest looked up from reference TRBV7-3 and TRBJ2-1): GAGVSQTPSNKVTEKGKYVELRCDPISGHTALYWYRQSLGQGPEFLIYFQGTGAADDSGLPNDRFFAVRPEGSVSTLKIQRTERGDSAVYLCASSTTGTGYNEQFFGPGTRLTVL.

The chain combines TRBV5-1 with TRBJ2-7; 8 nucleotides match TRBD1. Losses at the gene ends were 7 bases for V and 5 bases for J; bases not matched to a gene: 11. The CDR3 runs 14 residues. Germline-derived CDR1 and CDR2 are SGHRS and YFSETQ. The CDR3 loop is CASWTGTGVDEQYF. The CDR3 DNA reads as TGCGCCAGCTGGACCGGGACAGGAGTTGACGAGCAGTACTTC.

The chain recombines TRBV5-5 with TRBJ1-2; 8 positions match TRBD1. The germline gives CDR1 SGHKS, CDR2 YYEKEE (reference sequence). The V gene end was trimmed by 0 bases and the J gene end by 8 bases; junction bases not matched to a gene: 12. The CDR3 runs 16 residues. CDR3 amino acids: CASSLEAAGGLYGYTF. Here the CDR3 DNA reads TGTGCCAGCAGCTTGGAGGCAGCAGGGGGCTTATACGGCTACACCTTC. Drawing the rest from reference TRBV5-5 and TRBJ1-2, the complete variable domain is DAGVTQSPTHLIKTRGQQVTLRCSPISGHKSVSWYQQVLGQGPQFIFQYYEKEERGRGNFPDRFSARQFPNYSSELNVNALLLGDSALYLCASSLEAAGGLYGYTFGSGTRLTVV.

The table lists this clone with a few counts. V is TRBV2 and J is TRBJ1-1; no clear D gene. The CDR3 extends over 14 amino acids. The ends were cut back, 3 bases at V and 1 base at J, with 9 bases in the middle. Germline-derived CDR1 and CDR2 are SNHLY and FYNNEI. CDR3 sequence (DNA): TGTGCCAGCAGTGATCGGCTACAGAACACTGAAGCTTTCTTT. Protein product: CASSDRLQNTEAFF.

This rearrangement joins TRBV4-3 to TRBJ2-7; D might be TRBD2 (5 bases). V was pared by 0 bases and J by 0 bases, with 12 bases between. This CDR3 is 16 amino acids long. Germline V CDR1 and CDR2: LGHNA, YSLEER. CDR3 region: CASSQDSATSSYEQYF. Here the CDR3 DNA reads TGCGCCAGCAGCCAAGATTCGGCTACTAGCTCCTACGAGCAGTACTTC.

The chain combines TRBV15 with TRBJ2-7; D uncertain. The germline V gene encodes CDR1 LNHNV and CDR2 YYDKDF (reference sequence). This CDR3 contains 12 residues. Trimming shortened V by 0 bases and J by 4 bases, and 4 bases separated the two germline ends. CDR3 nucleotides: TGTGCCACCAGCAGAGATCGGTACGAGCAGTACTTC. Amino acids: CATSRDRYEQYF.

CDR3: CARSFIPGVSSGNTIYF. CDR3 sequence (DNA): TGTGCCAGAAGCTTCATACCCGGCGTTAGCTCTGGAAACACCATATATTTT. This chain uses TRBV5-3 with TRBJ1-3; the D is unclear. TRBV5-3 has ORF status, its function being uncertain. V was pared by 2 bases and J by 0 bases, with 15 bases between. The CDR3 is 17 residues long.

V gene TRBV23-1 combines with J gene TRBJ2-5; the match to TRBD1 covers 7 bases. TRBV23-1 belongs to the ORF category, with a function that is uncertain. This CDR3 contains 14 residues. The V segment lost 5 bases and the J segment 5 bases; nucleotides outside the gene matches: 8. CDR3 DNA sequence: TGCGCCAGCAGTAGATCGGCAGGGGGTGAGACCCAGTACTTC. This gives the protein CASSRSAGGETQYF.

The chain recombines TRBV28 with TRBJ2-5; D gene uncertain. Germline V CDR1 and CDR2: MDHEN, SYDVKM. V was cut by 7 bases and J by 1 base, with 4 bases left in between. The CDR3 consists of 11 residues. CDR3 region: CASTSQETQYF. The CDR3 nucleotides read TGTGCCAGCACCAGCCAAGAGACCCAGTACTTC. The variable domain in full, completed from reference TRBV28 and TRBJ2-5, reads DVKVTQSSRYLVKRTGEKVFLECVQDMDHENMFWYRQDPGLGLRLIYFSYDVKMKEKGDIPEGYSVSREKKERFSLILESASTNQTSMYLCASTSQETQYFGPGTRLLVL.

This chain joins TRBV19 and TRBJ1-4; D is uncertain. The CDR3 has 13 amino acids. The V end was cut by 3 bases, the J end by 5 bases, with 7 bases between. Germline CDR1 is LNHDA and CDR2 is SQIVND (reference sequence). CDR3 region: CASSMYLNEKLFF. The CDR3 DNA is TGTGCCAGTAGTATGTATCTCAATGAAAAACTGTTTTTT.

V usage is TRBV27 and J usage is TRBJ2-7; TRBD2 is a possible D gene (5 bases). The V end was cut by 8 bases, the J end by 2 bases, with 16 bases between. Germline assignment: CDR1 MNHEY and CDR2 SMNVEV (reference sequence). The CDR3 runs to 14 residues. CDR3 sequence (DNA): TGTGCCAGCTCCGGGGAGATGAAACCCTACGAGCAGTACTTC. Its translation: CASSGEMKPYEQYF.

The rearrangement links TRBV30 to TRBJ1-1; D ambiguous. V was trimmed by 8 bases and J by 11 bases, leaving 9 bases between them. The CDR3 runs to 8 residues. Germline V gene data show CDR1 as GTSNPN and CDR2 as SVGIG (reference sequence). CDR3 sequence reads: CAAHGAFF. The CDR3 DNA reads as TGTGCCGCTCATGGGGCTTTCTTT.

DNA of the CDR3: TGTGCCAGCTCACCACTCCCGGACAGGCACGAGCAGTACTTC. This codes for CASSPLPDRHEQYF. The chain combines TRBV18 with TRBJ2-7; 7 bases match TRBD1. CDR1 is KGHSH, CDR2 LQKENI, per germline. The length of the CDR3 is 14 residues. V lost 1 base, J lost 5 bases, and 5 bases stayed unmatched.

The chain couples TRBV30 to TRBJ2-5, with 11 bases aligning to TRBD1. CDR3 size: 13 residues. Germline V gives CDR1 GTSNPN, CDR2 SVGIG (reference sequence). The trim removed 6 bases at V and 5 bases at J, leaving 5 bases unmatched. The CDR3 protein is CACRTGGIETQYF. As DNA, the CDR3 is TGTGCCTGCCGGACAGGGGGCATTGAGACCCAGTACTTC.